This T cell receptor (beta chain) stems from a study of blood T cell repertoires in COVID-19. As for the study in general: Acute and convalescent COVID-19 specimens originated in the United States, Italy and Spain.

CDR3 length: 15 residues. In germline, CDR1 is SGDLS, CDR2 YYNGEE. V lost 10 bases to trimming and J lost 4 bases, with 21 bases between them. Original analysis: Reference gene primer amplification gave estimated nucleated cell counts. The assay was immunoSEQ multiplex PCR, and TCRdb's table has in-frame clones only and misses some. For V, J and clone size, that table is used; D and trimming come from the DNA. The data contain 150,000 to 200,000 clones, around 85% of them singletons. The sample consisted of peripheral blood. This chain uses TRBV9 with TRBJ1-5, with D possibly TRBD1 on 6 matching bases. The sequence came from a human donor with acute or convalescent COVID-19. The donor label of this sample is uncertain. In DNA form, the CDR3 reads TGTGCCCGAAGGGCGACCAGGGGTGGTAATCAGCCCCAGCATTTT. Its translation is CARRATRGGNQPQHF. Based on the CDR3 plus reference TRBV9 and TRBJ1-5, the full variable domain is DSGVTQTPKHLITATGQRVTLRCSPRSGDLSVYWYQQSLDQGLQFLIQYYNGEERAKGNILERFSAQQFPDLHSELNLSSLELGDSALYFCARRATRGGNQPQHFGDGTRLSIL.